This entry lists 18 T cell receptor beta chains sequenced from one sample in a study of blood T cells in healthy people across ages. A J-beta primer mix and a sample-barcoded 5' primer were used in a second PCR of roughly 7 to 12 cycles. TCRdb itself ran the 5' RACE reads through MiXCR, one entry per CDR3 protein. The table lists 1,300,000 or so distinct CDR3 sequences, approximately 63% of them singletons, with about 6.3% in the top ten. The source material was blood. The receptors derive from a man aged 18 to 30 in good health.

The chain is built from TRBV7-9 and TRBJ2-5; the D is unclear. Per the germline V gene, CDR1 is SEHNR and CDR2 is FQNEAQ (reference sequence). The CDR3 is 12 residues long. Trimming shortened V by 5 bases and J by 5 bases, and 9 bases separated the two germline ends. Written as DNA, the CDR3 is TGTGCCAGCAGCACAGTAGGGGAGACCCAGTACTTC. Amino acids: CASSTVGETQYF.

This clonotype was observed at least ten times. The chain couples TRBV6-1 to TRBJ1-6; D is ambiguous. This CDR3 spans 13 amino acids. CDR1 is MNHNS and CDR2 is SASEGT in the germline V gene. Trimming pared 3 bases from V and 7 bases from J, leaving 7 bases between. The CDR3 coding sequence is TGTGCCAGCAGTGAGAGAGACAATTCACCCCTCCACTTT. Its protein product is CASSERDNSPLHF.

The rearrangement links TRBV6-1 to TRBJ2-5; D unresolved. V was pared by 7 bases and J by 2 bases, with 11 bases between. CDR3 length equals 13 residues. Germline assignment: CDR1 MNHNS and CDR2 SASEGT. This CDR3 is CASTSGFQETQYF. For the CDR3, the DNA is TGTGCCAGCACGTCCGGGTTTCAAGAGACCCAGTACTTC.

V usage is TRBV25-1 and J usage is TRBJ2-7, with D perhaps TRBD1 (6 bases). The V end was cut by 6 bases, the J end by 3 bases, with 18 bases between. CDR1 and CDR2 (germline): MGHDK, SYGVNS. This CDR3 comprises 15 residues. The CDR3 loop is CASRETGFDVYEQYF. DNA for the CDR3: TGTGCCAGCAGAGAAACAGGGTTTGATGTCTACGAGCAGTACTTC.

This clonotype came up a few times. The rearrangement links TRBV6-2 or TRBV6-3 to TRBJ2-1; no clear D. Germline assignment: CDR1 MNHEY and CDR2 SVGEGT. V gave up 3 bases and J gave up 5 bases, with 11 bases separating them. The CDR3 is 14 amino acids. For the CDR3, the DNA is TGTGCCAGCAGTTATCTCCACAGTGACAATGAGCAGTTCTTC. This translates into CASSYLHSDNEQFF.

This chain uses TRBV6-5 with TRBJ1-2, with TRBD1 matching over 10 bases. The CDR3 is 17 amino acids. V gave up 0 bases and J gave up 8 bases; unmatched junction bases: 12. Germline V CDR1 and CDR2: MNHEY, SVGAGI. The CDR3 region has the DNA TGTGCCAGCAGTTACTCCGTTCATGACAGGGGGCTATCGGGCTACACCTTC. It yields the protein CASSYSVHDRGLSGYTF.

This clonotype was picked up a small number of times. The gene calls are TRBV20-1 and TRBJ2-1, with D perhaps TRBD2 (6 bases). This CDR3 has 17 amino acids. Germline CDR1 DFQATT, CDR2 SNEGSKA (reference sequence). The V and J ends lost 1 base and 3 bases respectively, with 19 bases between them. The CDR3 protein is CSARGTTARGHYNEQFF. The CDR3, as DNA: TGCAGTGCTAGAGGCACGACCGCGCGGGGTCACTACAATGAGCAGTTCTTC.

This sequence joins TRBV12-3 or TRBV12-4 and TRBJ2-3, with 15 nucleotides matching TRBD2. CDR3 size: 16 residues. Losses at the gene ends were 7 bases for V and 5 bases for J; bases not matched to a gene: 7. CDR3 in amino acids: CASTRTSGGAKDTQYF. CDR3 bases: TGTGCCAGCACCCGGACTAGCGGGGGGGCGAAAGATACGCAGTATTTT.

This clonotype was seen a handful of times. The rearrangement joins TRBV12-3 or TRBV12-4 to TRBJ1-2; TRBD1 is a possible D gene (5 bases). The CDR3 length is 16 residues. The V and J ends lost 7 bases and 1 base respectively, with 19 bases between them. Here the CDR3 reads CASMGGPLNYNYGYTF. Written as DNA, the CDR3 is TGTGCCAGCATGGGGGGACCGCTGAATTATAACTATGGCTACACCTTC.

The rearrangement joins TRBV11-2 to TRBJ2-5, with 8 bases lining up with TRBD1. There are 15 residues in the CDR3. CDR1 is SGHAT, CDR2 FQNNGV, per germline. J was trimmed by 4 bases and V by 0 bases; bases with no gene match: 4. CDR3 sequence (DNA): TGTGCCAGCAGCTTAGATCTCACAGGGGGAGAGACCCAGTACTTC. Protein: CASSLDLTGGETQYF.

The genes are TRBV20-1 and TRBJ1-2; tentatively, D is TRBD1 (6 bases). V lost 0 bases to trimming and J lost 5 bases, with 13 bases between them. In germline, CDR1 is DFQATT, CDR2 SNEGSKA (reference sequence). There are 14 residues in the CDR3. CDR3 residues: CSARDESRGYGYTF. The CDR3 coding sequence is TGCAGTGCTAGAGATGAGAGCAGGGGATATGGCTACACCTTC.

The chain recombines TRBV4-2 with TRBJ2-3; D not certain. Germline V CDR1 and CDR2: LGHNA, YNFKEQ. Trimming took 0 bases from V and 2 from J, leaving 15 bases between them. This CDR3 is built from 17 residues. CDR3 in DNA: TGTGCCAGCAGCCAAGATTGGGAAAGGGTTTTCACAGATACGCAGTATTTT. Protein product: CASSQDWERVFTDTQYF.

The chain joins TRBV30 to TRBJ1-2; no reliable D call. V lost 5 bases and J lost 8, with 3 bases in between. The CDR3 runs 8 residues. Germline V CDR1 and CDR2: GTSNPN, SVGIG (reference sequence). The CDR3 nucleotides read TGTGCCTGGGACGGCTACACCTTC. Its translation is CAWDGYTF.

This chain links TRBV6-6 with TRBJ2-5; 7 positions agree with TRBD2. V was pared by 0 bases and J by 1 base, with 8 bases of the junction left unmatched. From germline, CDR1 is MNHNY and CDR2 SVGAGI (reference sequence). There are 17 residues in the CDR3. Here the CDR3 reads CASSYSFQRGSQETQYF. In DNA form, the CDR3 reads TGTGCCAGCAGTTACTCGTTTCAGCGGGGCTCCCAAGAGACCCAGTACTTC.

This chain links TRBV20-1 with TRBJ2-5; 11 bases match TRBD2. Trimming removed 3 bases from V and 2 bases from J; junction bases left unmatched: 5. The V gene's germline CDR1 is DFQATT and CDR2 SNEGSKA (reference sequence). CDR3 length: 15 residues. The CDR3 spells CSASQTSGVQETQYF. DNA of the CDR3: TGCAGTGCTAGCCAGACTAGCGGGGTACAAGAGACCCAGTACTTC.

This clonotype came up a few times. This chain uses TRBV27 with TRBJ1-1; TRBD1 agrees at 7 bases. Trimming cost V 6 bases and J 0 bases; bases outside gene matches: 4. The germline V gene encodes CDR1 MNHEY and CDR2 SMNVEV (reference sequence). The CDR3 runs 14 residues. The CDR3 spells CASRPGQMNTEAFF. The DNA for the CDR3 is TGTGCCAGCAGGCCGGGACAGATGAACACTGAAGCTTTCTTT.

The chain carries TRBV6-2 or TRBV6-3 and TRBJ2-7; 9 bases are a match to TRBD1. From germline, CDR1 is MNHEY and CDR2 SVGEGT. The CDR3 is made up of 15 amino acids. Trimming at V came to 5 bases and at J to 3 bases, leaving 8 bases not matched to a gene. The chain's CDR3 is CASSTGTGWVYEQYF. As DNA, the CDR3 is TGTGCCAGCAGTACCGGGACAGGGTGGGTCTACGAGCAGTACTTC.

The chain recombines TRBV29-1 with TRBJ2-3, with 7 nucleotides matching TRBD2. CDR1 is SQVTM, CDR2 ANQGSEA, per germline. The CDR3 contains 13 residues. The J segment lost 6 bases and the V segment lost 8 bases, leaving 11 bases of the junction unmatched. The CDR3: CSPKTGEGDTQYF. DNA for the CDR3: TGCAGCCCAAAGACTGGGGAGGGCGATACGCAGTATTTT.